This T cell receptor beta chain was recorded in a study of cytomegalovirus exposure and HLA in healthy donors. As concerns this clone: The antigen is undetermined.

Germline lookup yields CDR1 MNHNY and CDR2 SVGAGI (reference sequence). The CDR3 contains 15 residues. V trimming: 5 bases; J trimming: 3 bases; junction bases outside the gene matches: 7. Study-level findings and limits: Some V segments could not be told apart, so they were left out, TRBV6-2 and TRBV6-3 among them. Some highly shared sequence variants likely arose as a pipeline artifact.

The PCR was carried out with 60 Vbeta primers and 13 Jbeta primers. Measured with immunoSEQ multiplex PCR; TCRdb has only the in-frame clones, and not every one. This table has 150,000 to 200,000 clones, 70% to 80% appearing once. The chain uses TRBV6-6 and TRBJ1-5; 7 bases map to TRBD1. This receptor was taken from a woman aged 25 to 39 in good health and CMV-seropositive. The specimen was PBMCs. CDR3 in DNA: TGTGCCAGCAGTCAGCGGACAGGCCTCAATCAGCCCCAGCATTTT. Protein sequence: CASSQRTGLNQPQHF.